One and the same sample provided the 8 T cell receptor beta chains below, sequenced in a study of cytomegalovirus exposure and HLA in healthy donors. The PCR used 60 Vbeta and 13 Jbeta primers. TCRdb keeps only in-frame clones here, not all; method: immunoSEQ multiplex PCR. The data contain over 120,000 clones, over 75% of them singletons. Sequenced: PBMCs. The receptors originated from a man between 50 and 59 years old in good health and CMV-seronegative.

The V gene is TRBV2, the J gene TRBJ2-1; the match to TRBD2 covers 8 bases. Looked up from germline, CDR1 is SNHLY and CDR2 is FYNNEI. The V gene end was trimmed by 6 bases and the J gene end by 0 bases; junction bases not matched to a gene: 7. CDR3 length equals 16 residues. CDR3 in DNA: TGTGCCAGCAGGAACGTAGCGGGGAGCTCCTACAATGAGCAGTTCTTC. It encodes CASRNVAGSSYNEQFF.

This clone was picked up one time. The chain has TRBV6-1 and TRBJ1-2; D possibly corresponds to TRBD1 (6 bases). V dropped 5 bases and J dropped 7 bases, with 17 bases sitting between them. The CDR3 extends over 14 amino acids. The V gene's germline CDR1 is MNHNS and CDR2 SASEGT. The CDR3 region is CASSLNEGVRGYTF. CDR3 sequence (DNA): TGTGCCAGCAGTCTAAACGAGGGGGTGCGTGGCTACACCTTC.

CDR3 amino acids: CASSLASGSSYEQFF. As DNA, the CDR3 is TGTGCCAGCAGCTTGGCTAGCGGGAGTTCGTATGAGCAGTTCTTC. V gene TRBV5-4 combines with J gene TRBJ2-1; 10 nucleotides match TRBD2. V lost 0 bases, J lost 8 bases, and 5 bases stayed unmatched. Germline V CDR1 and CDR2: SGHNT, YYREEE (reference sequence). This CDR3 has 15 residues.

The chain couples TRBV5-6 to TRBJ1-1; TRBD1 might be the D (5 bases). The V end lost 4 bases, the J end lost 4 bases, and 20 bases lay between the germline ends. Germline V gene lookup returns CDR1 SGHDT and CDR2 YYEEEE. The CDR3 loop spans 16 amino acids. Here the CDR3 reads CASSPRRWAGFTEAFF. The CDR3 coding sequence is TGTGCCAGCAGCCCCCGTCGATGGGCAGGGTTCACTGAAGCTTTCTTT.

The chain uses TRBV28 and TRBJ1-2; D not resolved. Trimming pared 4 bases from V and 2 bases from J, leaving 14 bases between. Looked up from germline, CDR1 is MDHEN and CDR2 is SYDVKM. The CDR3 consists of 15 residues. The CDR3 sequence is CASSYPGRLNYGYTF. The DNA for the CDR3 is TGTGCCAGCAGTTACCCGGGGAGGCTGAACTATGGCTACACCTTC.

This clone was counted a single time. V usage is TRBV6-1 and J usage is TRBJ2-1; 9 bases align to TRBD1. CDR1 is MNHNS and CDR2 is SASEGT in the germline V gene. V was clipped by 6 bases and J by 8 bases; unmatched bases: 11. The CDR3 extends over 15 amino acids. The CDR3 region has the DNA TGTGCCAGCAGGGGTACCGGGACAGGGTCCTATGAGCAGTTCTTC. Encoded protein: CASRGTGTGSYEQFF.

This clone was seen more than once but under ten times. This rearrangement joins TRBV2 to TRBJ2-5; 8 bases are a match to TRBD2. V lost 9 bases, J lost 8 bases, and 8 bases stayed unmatched. From germline, CDR1 is SNHLY and CDR2 FYNNEI. This CDR3 comprises 12 residues. The CDR3, as DNA: TGTGCCAGAGCGGGGGACCCAGGAACCCAGTACTTC. This encodes CARAGDPGTQYF.

This clone was detected only a few times. J is TRBJ1-3 and V is TRBV29-1; D gene ambiguous. The CDR3 sequence is 17 residues long. CDR1 is SQVTM and CDR2 is ANQGSEA in the germline V gene. With 1 base removed from V and 0 bases from J, the gap between germline ends came to 16 bases. The CDR3: CSVEGGPRGYSGNTIYF. CDR3 DNA: TGCAGCGTTGAAGGTGGACCGCGGGGTTACTCTGGAAACACCATATATTTT. Supplemented by reference TRBV29-1 and TRBJ1-3, the full variable domain reads SAVISQKPSRDICQRGTSLTIQCQVDSQVTMMFWYRQQPGQSLTLIATANQGSEATYESGFVIDKFPISRPNLTFSTLTVSNMSPEDSSIYLCSVEGGPRGYSGNTIYFGEGSWLTVV.